The sequence of this T cell receptor (beta chain) was determined in a study of read filtering for tumor transcriptome and immune sequencing. This clonotype occurred many times. Antigen unknown. Bone marrow was sampled from every patient at the time of active disease. Trimming at V came to 7 bases and at J to 6 bases, leaving 12 bases not matched to a gene. The CDR3 extends over 15 amino acids. CDR1 is MNHNY and CDR2 is SVGAGI in the germline V gene (reference sequence). From 300 to 450 ng of RNA, a library with molecular barcoded alpha/delta and beta/gamma adaptors was made. TCRdb recomputed calls from the reads with MiXCR, one row per CDR3 protein. Found here are tens of thousands of distinct CDR3 sequences, about 12% of them singletons; the top ten hold more than 12%. Study observations and caveats: About 80% of IR-seq clonotypes had one read, totaling about 4% of reads; RNA-seq: around 77% and 45%.

The source of this sequence is a donor aged 40 or over with multiple myeloma. The J gene is TRBJ2-3, the V gene TRBV6-6; 8 bases are shared with TRBD2. The sample taken for sequencing was a population of CD138-negative cells sorted from bone marrow. The CDR3 DNA follows: TGTGCCAGCACCACCTTTGGGTCGGGAGGGGATACGCAGTATTTT. Amino acid sequence: CASTTFGSGGDTQYF.